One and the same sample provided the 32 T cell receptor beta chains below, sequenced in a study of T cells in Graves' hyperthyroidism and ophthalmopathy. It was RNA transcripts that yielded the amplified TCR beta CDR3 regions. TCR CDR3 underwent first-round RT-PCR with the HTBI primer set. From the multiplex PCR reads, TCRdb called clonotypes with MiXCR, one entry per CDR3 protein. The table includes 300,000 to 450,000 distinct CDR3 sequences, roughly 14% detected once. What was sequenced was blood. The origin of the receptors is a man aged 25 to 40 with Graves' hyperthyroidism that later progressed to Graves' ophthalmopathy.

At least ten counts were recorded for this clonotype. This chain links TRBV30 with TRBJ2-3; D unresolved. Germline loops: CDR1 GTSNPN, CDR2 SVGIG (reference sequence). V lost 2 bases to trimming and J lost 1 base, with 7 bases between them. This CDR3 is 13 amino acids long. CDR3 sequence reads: CAWSLKGTDTQYF. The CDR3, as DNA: TGTGCCTGGAGTTTGAAGGGCACAGATACGCAGTATTTT.

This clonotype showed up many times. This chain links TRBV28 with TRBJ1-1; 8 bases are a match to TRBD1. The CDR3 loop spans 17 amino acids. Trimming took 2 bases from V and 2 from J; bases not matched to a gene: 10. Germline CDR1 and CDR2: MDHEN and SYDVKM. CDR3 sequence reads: CASSLRQGRQGNTEAFF. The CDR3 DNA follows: TGTGCCAGCAGTTTAAGACAGGGGAGACAGGGCAACACTGAAGCTTTCTTT.

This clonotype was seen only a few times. The CDR3 protein is CASTLGGSGYTF. The CDR3 DNA reads as TGTGCCAGCACCTTGGGAGGGAGCGGCTACACCTTC. The chain combines TRBV12-3 or TRBV12-4 with TRBJ1-2; no definite D call. Trimming took off 7 bases at V and 8 bases at J, with 14 bases between the two ends. There are 12 residues in the CDR3.

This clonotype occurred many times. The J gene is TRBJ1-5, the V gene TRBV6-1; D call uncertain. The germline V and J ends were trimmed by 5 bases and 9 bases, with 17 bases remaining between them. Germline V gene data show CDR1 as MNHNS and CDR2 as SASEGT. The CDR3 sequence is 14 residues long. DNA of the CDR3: TGTGCCAGCAGTTCCCCTTTCAGGCGTCGGCCCCAGCATTTT. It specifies CASSSPFRRRPQHF.

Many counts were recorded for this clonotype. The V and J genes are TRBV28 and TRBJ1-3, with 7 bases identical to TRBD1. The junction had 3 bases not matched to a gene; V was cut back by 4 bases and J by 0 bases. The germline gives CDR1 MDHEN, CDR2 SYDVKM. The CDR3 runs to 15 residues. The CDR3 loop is CASSSGQFSGNTIYF. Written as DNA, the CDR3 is TGTGCCAGCAGTTCGGGACAGTTCTCTGGAAACACCATATATTTT.

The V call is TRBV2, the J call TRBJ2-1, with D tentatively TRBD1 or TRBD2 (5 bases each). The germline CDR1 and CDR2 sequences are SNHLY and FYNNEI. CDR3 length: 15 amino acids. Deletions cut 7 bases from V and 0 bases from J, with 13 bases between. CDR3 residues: CASTLGTVSYNEQFF. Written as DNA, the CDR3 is TGTGCCAGCACCCTCGGGACGGTCTCCTACAATGAGCAGTTCTTC.

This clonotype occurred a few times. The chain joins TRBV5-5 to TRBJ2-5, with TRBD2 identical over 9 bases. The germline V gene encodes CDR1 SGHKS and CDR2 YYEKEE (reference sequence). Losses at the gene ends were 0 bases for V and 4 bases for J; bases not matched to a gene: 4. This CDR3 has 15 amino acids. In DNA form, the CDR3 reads TGTGCCAGCAGCTTGGGGACTAGCGCGGGAGAGACCCAGTACTTC. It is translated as CASSLGTSAGETQYF.

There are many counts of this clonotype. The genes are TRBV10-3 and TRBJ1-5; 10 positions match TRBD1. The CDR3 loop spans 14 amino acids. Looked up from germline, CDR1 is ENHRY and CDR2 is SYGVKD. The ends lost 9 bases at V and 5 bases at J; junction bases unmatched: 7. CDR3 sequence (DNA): TGTGCCATAAGAGGGACAGGGGTAGATCAGCCCCAGCATTTT. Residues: CAIRGTGVDQPQHF.

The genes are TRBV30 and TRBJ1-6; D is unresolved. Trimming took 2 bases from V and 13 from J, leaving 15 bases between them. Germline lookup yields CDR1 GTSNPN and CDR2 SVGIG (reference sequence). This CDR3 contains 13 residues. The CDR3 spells CAWSTGPSIPLHF. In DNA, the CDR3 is TGTGCCTGGAGTACCGGGCCTTCAATCCCCCTCCACTTT.

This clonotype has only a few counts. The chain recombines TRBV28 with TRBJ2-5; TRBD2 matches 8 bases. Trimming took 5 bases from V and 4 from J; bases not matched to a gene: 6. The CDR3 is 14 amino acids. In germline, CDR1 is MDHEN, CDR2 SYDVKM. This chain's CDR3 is CASSHGGAGETQYF. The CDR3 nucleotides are TGTGCCAGCAGTCACGGGGGGGCGGGAGAGACCCAGTACTTC.

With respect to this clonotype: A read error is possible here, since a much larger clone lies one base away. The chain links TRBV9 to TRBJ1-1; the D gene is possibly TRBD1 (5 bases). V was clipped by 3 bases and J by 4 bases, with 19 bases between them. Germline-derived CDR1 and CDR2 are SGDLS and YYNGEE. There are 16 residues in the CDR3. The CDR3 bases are TGTGCCAGCAGCGGGGGGGAGGGAGGGCGAGGCACTGAAGCTTTCTTT. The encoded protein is CASSGGEGGRGTEAFF.

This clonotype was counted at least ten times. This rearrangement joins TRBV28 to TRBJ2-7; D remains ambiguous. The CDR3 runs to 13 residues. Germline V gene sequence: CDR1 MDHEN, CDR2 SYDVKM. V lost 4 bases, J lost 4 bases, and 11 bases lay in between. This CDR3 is CASSSPGSYEQYF. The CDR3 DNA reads TGTGCCAGCAGTTCGCCCGGCAGTTACGAGCAGTACTTC. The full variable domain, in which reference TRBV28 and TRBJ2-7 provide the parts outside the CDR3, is DVKVTQSSRYLVKRTGEKVFLECVQDMDHENMFWYRQDPGLGLRLIYFSYDVKMKEKGDIPEGYSVSREKKERFSLILESASTNQTSMYLCASSSPGSYEQYFGPGTRLTVT.

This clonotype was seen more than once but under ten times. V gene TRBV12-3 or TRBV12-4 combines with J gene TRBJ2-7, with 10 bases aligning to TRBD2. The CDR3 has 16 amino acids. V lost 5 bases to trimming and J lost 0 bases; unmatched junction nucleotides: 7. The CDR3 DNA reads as TGTGCCAGCAGTGCCCCACAGCGGGGGGGCTCCTACGAGCAGTACTTC. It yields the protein CASSAPQRGGSYEQYF.

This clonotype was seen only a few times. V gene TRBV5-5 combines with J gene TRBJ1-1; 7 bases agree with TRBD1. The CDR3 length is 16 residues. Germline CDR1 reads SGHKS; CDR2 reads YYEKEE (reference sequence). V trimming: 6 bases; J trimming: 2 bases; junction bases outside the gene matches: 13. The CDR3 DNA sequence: TGTGCCAGCACCCCCTTCCCGACAGGGAGCAACACTGAAGCTTTCTTT. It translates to CASTPFPTGSNTEAFF. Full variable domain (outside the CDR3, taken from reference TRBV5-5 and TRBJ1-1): DAGVTQSPTHLIKTRGQQVTLRCSPISGHKSVSWYQQVLGQGPQFIFQYYEKEERGRGNFPDRFSARQFPNYSSELNVNALLLGDSALYLCASTPFPTGSNTEAFFGQGTRLTVV.

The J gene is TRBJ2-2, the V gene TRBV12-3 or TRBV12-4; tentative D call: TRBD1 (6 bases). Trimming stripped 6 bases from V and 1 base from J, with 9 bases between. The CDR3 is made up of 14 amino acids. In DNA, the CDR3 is TGTGCCAGCAGGCGGACAGAGAACACCGGGGAGCTGTTTTTT. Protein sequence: CASRRTENTGELFF.

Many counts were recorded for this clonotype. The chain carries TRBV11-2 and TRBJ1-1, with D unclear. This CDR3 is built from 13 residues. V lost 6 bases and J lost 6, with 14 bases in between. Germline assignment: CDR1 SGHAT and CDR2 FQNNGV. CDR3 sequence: CASRGSGSPEAFF. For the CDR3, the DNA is TGTGCCAGCAGGGGTTCTGGGAGCCCTGAAGCTTTCTTT.

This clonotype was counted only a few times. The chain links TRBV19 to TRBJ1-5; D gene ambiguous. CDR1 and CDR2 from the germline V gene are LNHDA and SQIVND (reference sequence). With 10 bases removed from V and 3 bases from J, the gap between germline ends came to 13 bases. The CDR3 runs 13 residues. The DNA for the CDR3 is TGTGCCAATAGAACGGGCCCCAATCAGCCCCAGCATTTT. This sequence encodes CANRTGPNQPQHF. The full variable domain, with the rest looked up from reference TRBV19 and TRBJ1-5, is DGGITQSPKYLFRKEGQNVTLSCEQNLNHDAMYWYRQDPGQGLRLIYYSQIVNDFQKGDIAEGYSVSREKKESFPLTVTSAQKNPTAFYLCANRTGPNQPQHFGDGTRLSIL.

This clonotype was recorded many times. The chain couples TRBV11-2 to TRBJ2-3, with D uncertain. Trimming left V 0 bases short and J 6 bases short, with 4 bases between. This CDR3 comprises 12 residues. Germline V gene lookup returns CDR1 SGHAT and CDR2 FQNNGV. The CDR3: CASSLEADTQYF. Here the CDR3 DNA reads TGTGCCAGCAGCTTAGAGGCGGATACGCAGTATTTT.

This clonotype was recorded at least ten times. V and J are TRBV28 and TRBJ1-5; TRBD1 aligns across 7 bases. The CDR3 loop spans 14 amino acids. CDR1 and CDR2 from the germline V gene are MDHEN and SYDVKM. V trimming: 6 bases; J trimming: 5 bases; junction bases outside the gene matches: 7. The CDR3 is CASSESGGDQPQHF. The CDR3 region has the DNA TGTGCCAGCAGCGAATCAGGGGGAGATCAGCCCCAGCATTTT.

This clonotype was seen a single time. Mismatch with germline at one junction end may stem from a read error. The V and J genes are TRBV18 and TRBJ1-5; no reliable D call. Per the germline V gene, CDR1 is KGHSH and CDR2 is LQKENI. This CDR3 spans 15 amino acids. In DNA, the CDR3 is TGTGCCAGCTCATCACCGATCGGGGAAAACGGGCCCCAGCATTTT. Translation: CASSSPIGENGPQHF.

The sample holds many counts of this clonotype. The DNA of the CDR3 is TGTGCCAGCAGCTTAGAAGGAAAGGACAATTCACCCCTCCACTTT. It is translated as CASSLEGKDNSPLHF. This chain joins TRBV13 and TRBJ1-6, with unresolved D. The CDR3 has 15 amino acids. V lost 1 base and J 7 bases, leaving 11 bases between the germline ends. Per germline, CDR1 PRHDT and CDR2 FYEKMQ (reference sequence). Complete variable domain (other parts from reference TRBV13 and TRBJ1-6): AAGVIQSPRHLIKEKRETATLKCYPIPRHDTVYWYQQGPGQDPQFLISFYEKMQSDKGSIPDRFSAQQFSDYHSELNMSSLELGDSALYFCASSLEGKDNSPLHFGNGTRLTVT.

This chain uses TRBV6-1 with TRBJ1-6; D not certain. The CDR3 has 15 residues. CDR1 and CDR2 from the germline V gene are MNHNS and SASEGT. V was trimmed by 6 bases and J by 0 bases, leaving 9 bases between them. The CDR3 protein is CASSNGPSYNSPLHF. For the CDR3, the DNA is TGTGCCAGCAGCAACGGGCCCTCCTATAATTCACCCCTCCACTTT.

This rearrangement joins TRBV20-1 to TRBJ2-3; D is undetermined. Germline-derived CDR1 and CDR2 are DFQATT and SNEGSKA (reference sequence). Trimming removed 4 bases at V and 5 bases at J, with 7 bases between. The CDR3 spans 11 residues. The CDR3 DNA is TGCAGTGCTAAAGCTCTAGATACGCAGTATTTT. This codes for CSAKALDTQYF.

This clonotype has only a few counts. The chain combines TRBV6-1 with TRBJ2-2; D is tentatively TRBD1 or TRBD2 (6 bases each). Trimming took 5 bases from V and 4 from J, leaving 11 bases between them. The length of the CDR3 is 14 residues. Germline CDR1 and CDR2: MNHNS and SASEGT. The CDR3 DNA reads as TGTGCCAGCAGTTTCGAGGGGGGCACCGGGGAGCTGTTTTTT. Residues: CASSFEGGTGELFF.

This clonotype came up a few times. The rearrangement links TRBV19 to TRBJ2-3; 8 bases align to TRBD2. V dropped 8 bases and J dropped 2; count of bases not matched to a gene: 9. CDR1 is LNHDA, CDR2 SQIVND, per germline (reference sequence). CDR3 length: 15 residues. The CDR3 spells CASSLTGGLTDTQYF. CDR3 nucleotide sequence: TGTGCCAGTTCCTTAACGGGGGGGCTCACAGATACGCAGTATTTT. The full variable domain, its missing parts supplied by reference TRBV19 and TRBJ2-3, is DGGITQSPKYLFRKEGQNVTLSCEQNLNHDAMYWYRQDPGQGLRLIYYSQIVNDFQKGDIAEGYSVSREKKESFPLTVTSAQKNPTAFYLCASSLTGGLTDTQYFGPGTRLTVL.

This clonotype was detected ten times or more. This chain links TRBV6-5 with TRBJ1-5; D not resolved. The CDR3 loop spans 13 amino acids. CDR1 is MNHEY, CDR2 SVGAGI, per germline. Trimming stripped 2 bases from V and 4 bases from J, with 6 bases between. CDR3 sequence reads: CASSYDGNQPQHF. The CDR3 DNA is TGTGCCAGCAGTTACGACGGTAATCAGCCCCAGCATTTT.

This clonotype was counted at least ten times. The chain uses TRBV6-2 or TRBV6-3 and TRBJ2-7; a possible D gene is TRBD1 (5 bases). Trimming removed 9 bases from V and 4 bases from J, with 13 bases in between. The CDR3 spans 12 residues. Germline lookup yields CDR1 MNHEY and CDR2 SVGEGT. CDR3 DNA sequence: TGTGCCAGTGGACACCTCGGGTACGAGCAGTACTTC. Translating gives CASGHLGYEQYF.

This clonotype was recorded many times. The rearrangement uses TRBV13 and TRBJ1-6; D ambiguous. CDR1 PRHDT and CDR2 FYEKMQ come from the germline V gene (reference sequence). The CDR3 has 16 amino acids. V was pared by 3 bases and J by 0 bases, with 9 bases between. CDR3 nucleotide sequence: TGTGCCAGCAGCTTGGGTGACAACTCCTATAATTCACCCCTCCACTTT. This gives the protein CASSLGDNSYNSPLHF.

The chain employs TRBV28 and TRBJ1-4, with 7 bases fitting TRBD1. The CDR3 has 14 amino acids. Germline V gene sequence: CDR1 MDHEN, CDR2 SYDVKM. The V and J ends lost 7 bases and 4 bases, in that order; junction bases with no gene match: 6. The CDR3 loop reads CASTKDRLNEKLFF. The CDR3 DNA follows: TGTGCCAGCACCAAGGACAGGCTTAATGAAAAACTGTTTTTT.

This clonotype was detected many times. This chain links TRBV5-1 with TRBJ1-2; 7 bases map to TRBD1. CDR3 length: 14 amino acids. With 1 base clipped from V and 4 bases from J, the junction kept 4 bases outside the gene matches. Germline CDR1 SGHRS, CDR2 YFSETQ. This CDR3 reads CASSLQGDIYGYTF. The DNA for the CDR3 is TGCGCCAGCAGCTTGCAGGGGGACATCTATGGCTACACCTTC.

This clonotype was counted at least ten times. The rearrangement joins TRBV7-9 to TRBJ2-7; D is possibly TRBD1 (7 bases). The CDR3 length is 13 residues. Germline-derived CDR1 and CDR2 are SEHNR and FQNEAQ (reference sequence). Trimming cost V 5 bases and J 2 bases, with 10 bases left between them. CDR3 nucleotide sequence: TGTGCCAGCAGCGCGGGACAGACCTACGAGCAGTACTTC. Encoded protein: CASSAGQTYEQYF.

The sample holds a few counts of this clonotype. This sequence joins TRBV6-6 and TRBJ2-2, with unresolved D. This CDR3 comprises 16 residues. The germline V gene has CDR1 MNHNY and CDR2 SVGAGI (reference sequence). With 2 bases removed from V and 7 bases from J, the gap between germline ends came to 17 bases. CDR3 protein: CASSYRAGIFGGELFF. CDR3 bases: TGTGCCAGCAGTTACAGAGCCGGTATCTTCGGCGGGGAGCTGTTTTTT.